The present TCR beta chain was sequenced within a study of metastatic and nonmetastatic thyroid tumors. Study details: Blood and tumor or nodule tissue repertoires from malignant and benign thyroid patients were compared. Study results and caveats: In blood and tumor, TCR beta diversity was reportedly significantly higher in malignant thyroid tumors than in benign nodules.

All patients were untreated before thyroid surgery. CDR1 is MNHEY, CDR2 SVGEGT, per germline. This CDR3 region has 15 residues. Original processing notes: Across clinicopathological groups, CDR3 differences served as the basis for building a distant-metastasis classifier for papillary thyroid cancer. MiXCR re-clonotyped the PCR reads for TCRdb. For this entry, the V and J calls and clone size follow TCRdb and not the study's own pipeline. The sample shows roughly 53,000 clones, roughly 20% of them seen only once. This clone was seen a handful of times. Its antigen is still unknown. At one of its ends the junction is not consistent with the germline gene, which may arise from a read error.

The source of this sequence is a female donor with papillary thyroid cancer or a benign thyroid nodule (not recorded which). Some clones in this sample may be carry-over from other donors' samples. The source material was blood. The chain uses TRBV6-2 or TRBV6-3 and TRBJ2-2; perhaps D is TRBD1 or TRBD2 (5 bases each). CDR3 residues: CASSYGAGNTGELFF. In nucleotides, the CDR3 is TGTGCCAGCAGTTACGGGGCGGGTAACACCGGTGAGCTGTTTTTT.